The 25 T cell receptor beta chains in this list originate from one sample, sequenced in a study of blood T cell repertoires in COVID-19. The protocol was immunoSEQ multiplex PCR, while the TCRdb copy is restricted to in-frame clones and leaves out a portion. The profile shows approximately 250,000 clones, about 86% of them singletons. The sequencing input was PBMCs or T cells enriched from blood (not recorded which). The receptors derive from a man aged 25-45 years with acute COVID-19.

The chain recombines TRBV3-1 (or the pseudogene TRBV3-2) with TRBJ2-1; 12 nucleotides align to TRBD2. The V gene's germline CDR1 is LGHDT and CDR2 YNNKEL (reference sequence). V shed 1 base and J 5 bases; nucleotides not matched to a gene: 12. The CDR3 consists of 19 residues. The CDR3 sequence is CASSQVPPGTSGPHNEQFF. CDR3 DNA sequence: TGTGCCAGCAGCCAAGTCCCACCGGGGACTAGCGGGCCCCACAATGAGCAGTTCTTC.

This clone appeared a single time. The chain joins TRBV15 to TRBJ1-6; 9 bases align to TRBD1. J was trimmed by 5 bases and V by 7 bases; bases with no gene match: 6. This CDR3 has 15 residues. From germline, CDR1 is LNHNV and CDR2 YYDKDF (reference sequence). CDR3 loop: CATTAQGADNSPLHF. CDR3 DNA sequence: TGTGCCACCACCGCACAGGGGGCTGATAATTCACCCCTCCACTTT.

The chain recombines TRBV25-1 with TRBJ1-1; D is perhaps TRBD1 (5 bases). There are 14 residues in the CDR3. Germline-derived CDR1 and CDR2 are MGHDK and SYGVNS. Trimming shortened V by 10 bases and J by 3 bases, and 18 bases separated the two germline ends. The CDR3 DNA reads TGTGCCACCAAGGGACTCAGGCCGGACACTGAAGCTTTCTTT. It specifies CATKGLRPDTEAFF.

The chain has TRBV19 and TRBJ1-1; tentatively, D is TRBD1 (5 bases). The CDR3 runs 14 residues. Germline CDR1 and CDR2: LNHDA and SQIVND (reference sequence). The CDR3 bases are TGTGGGACACTCAAATCTGGGGTGGGCACTGAAGCTTTCTTT. This translates into CGTLKSGVGTEAFF.

Only a few counts were recorded for this clone. The gene calls are TRBV9 and TRBJ1-1; the D is unclear. V lost 3 bases and J 2 bases, leaving 20 bases between the germline ends. Germline CDR1 SGDLS, CDR2 YYNGEE. This CDR3 contains 17 residues. The CDR3 coding sequence is TGTGCCAGCAGCGGACTAGACTCCGGGTCCCCAAACACTGAAGCTTTCTTT. It translates to CASSGLDSGSPNTEAFF.

Regarding this clone: One end of the junction is discordant with germline, which a read error may explain. V and J are TRBV5-1 and TRBJ1-2; no clear D gene. This CDR3 has 14 residues. The germline CDR1 and CDR2 sequences are SGHRS and YFSETQ. The CDR3 protein is CASSLAPSNYGYTF. CDR3 coding DNA: TGTGCCAGCAGCTTGGCCCCCTCTAACTATGGCTACACCTTC.

This chain uses TRBV28 with TRBJ1-2; no clear D. The CDR3 is 12 residues long. Germline V gene lookup returns CDR1 MDHEN and CDR2 SYDVKM. V lost 7 bases to trimming and J lost 4 bases, with 10 bases between them. The CDR3 DNA follows: TGTGCCAGCACCCCCGGGGTCTATGGCTACACCTTC. It yields the protein CASTPGVYGYTF.

The chain combines TRBV5-8 with TRBJ2-3; 9 positions agree with TRBD1. The CDR3 is made up of 15 amino acids. Germline V gene data show CDR1 as SGHTS and CDR2 as YDEGEE. Trimming cost V 1 base and J 3 bases; bases outside gene matches: 3. The CDR3 spells CASSLWGQGTDTQYF. For the CDR3, the DNA is TGTGCCAGCAGCTTGTGGGGACAGGGTACAGATACGCAGTATTTT.

V gene TRBV5-5 combines with J gene TRBJ1-5; TRBD1 matches at 10 bases. V dropped 5 bases and J dropped 5; count of bases not matched to a gene: 4. The CDR3 is made up of 14 amino acids. Germline assignment: CDR1 SGHKS and CDR2 YYEKEE (reference sequence). The CDR3 coding sequence is TGTGCCAGCAGTTGGGACAGGGGCGATCAGCCCCAGCATTTT. This encodes CASSWDRGDQPQHF.

This clone has just a few counts. The chain joins TRBV6-5 to TRBJ1-4, with D possibly being TRBD1 (5 bases). V dropped 0 bases and J dropped 7 bases, with 12 bases sitting between them. Looked up from germline, CDR1 is MNHEY and CDR2 is SVGAGI. This CDR3 region has 15 residues. The CDR3 region is CASSYSGREVEKLFF. The CDR3, as DNA: TGTGCCAGCAGTTACTCGGGCAGGGAGGTTGAAAAACTGTTTTTT.

The V call is TRBV18, the J call TRBJ2-1; 13 nucleotides agree with TRBD2. Germline V gene lookup returns CDR1 KGHSH and CDR2 LQKENI. The CDR3 is made up of 15 amino acids. The trim removed 5 bases at V and 8 bases at J, leaving 6 bases unmatched. The CDR3 sequence: CASSSGLAGLDEQFF. The CDR3 bases are TGTGCCAGCTCATCGGGACTAGCGGGACTCGATGAGCAGTTCTTC.

V is TRBV19 and J is TRBJ2-7, with 9 bases fitting TRBD1. This CDR3 has 12 residues. The germline V gene has CDR1 LNHDA and CDR2 SQIVND (reference sequence). Trimming cost V 8 bases and J 7 bases; bases outside gene matches: 6. CDR3 sequence reads: CASSTGTGEQYV. DNA for the CDR3: TGTGCCAGTTCCACAGGGACAGGGGAGCAGTACGTC.

The V call is TRBV19, the J call TRBJ1-2; 7 nucleotides match TRBD1. CDR1 LNHDA and CDR2 SQIVND come from the germline V gene (reference sequence). The CDR3 runs to 16 residues. Germline trimming cut 8 bases from V and 3 bases from J; bases unmatched to any gene: 15. The CDR3 reads CASGGPSGRGYYGYTF. Written as DNA, the CDR3 is TGTGCCAGTGGGGGCCCCTCGGGCAGGGGGTACTATGGCTACACCTTC.

The chain uses TRBV7-2 and TRBJ1-2, with D maybe TRBD1 (5 bases). The CDR3 spans 13 residues. V was shortened by 1 base and J by 8 bases, with 11 bases between the two germline ends. Germline lookup yields CDR1 SGHTA and CDR2 FQGNSA. CDR3 in amino acids: CASSLGAGPGYTF. CDR3 DNA: TGTGCCAGCAGCTTAGGAGCAGGGCCCGGCTACACCTTC. Based on the CDR3 plus reference TRBV7-2 and TRBJ1-2, the full variable domain is GAGVSQSPSNKVTEKGKDVELRCDPISGHTALYWYRQSLGQGLEFLIYFQGNSAPDKSGLPSDRFSAERTGGSVSTLTIQRTQQEDSAVYLCASSLGAGPGYTFGSGTRLTVV.

This clone was counted a few times. The genes are TRBV19 and TRBJ1-5; D perhaps matches TRBD1 (6 bases). The V end lost 5 bases, the J end lost 4 bases, and 9 bases lay between the germline ends. Germline loops: CDR1 LNHDA, CDR2 SQIVND (reference sequence). The CDR3 is 13 amino acids. CDR3 coding DNA: TGTGCCAGTAGTGGACAGCGTAATCAGCCCCAGCATTTT. Protein: CASSGQRNQPQHF. Complete variable domain (other parts from reference TRBV19 and TRBJ1-5): DGGITQSPKYLFRKEGQNVTLSCEQNLNHDAMYWYRQDPGQGLRLIYYSQIVNDFQKGDIAEGYSVSREKKESFPLTVTSAQKNPTAFYLCASSGQRNQPQHFGDGTRLSIL.

This clone was seen a few times. This rearrangement joins TRBV6-5 to TRBJ1-1, with D tentatively TRBD1 (5 bases). The CDR3 is 16 amino acids. With 4 bases removed from V and 1 base from J, the gap between germline ends came to 16 bases. Germline-derived CDR1 and CDR2 are MNHEY and SVGAGI. The CDR3 DNA is TGTGCCAGCAGTTTGTTAGGGGCAGGACCGAACACTGAAGCTTTCTTT. It specifies CASSLLGAGPNTEAFF.

The chain combines TRBV6-5 with TRBJ2-7, with D maybe TRBD2 (7 bases). The CDR3 covers 15 residues. The germline CDR1 and CDR2 sequences are MNHEY and SVGAGI. Trimming stripped 7 bases from V and 2 bases from J, with 18 bases between. The CDR3 DNA is TGTGCCAGCACCCCCGCTAAGGGGGGGGCCTACGAGCAGTACGTC. This translates into CASTPAKGGAYEQYV.

The chain carries TRBV3-1 (or the pseudogene TRBV3-2) and TRBJ2-6; a weak D match, TRBD1 (6 bases). V lost 1 base to trimming and J lost 10 bases, with 8 bases between them. The CDR3 has 13 residues. The germline gives CDR1 LGHDT, CDR2 YNNKEL (reference sequence). CDR3 region: CASSQVRGNVLTF. In DNA form, the CDR3 reads TGTGCCAGCAGCCAAGTCAGGGGAAACGTCCTGACTTTC.

The gene calls are TRBV6-6 and TRBJ2-7, with D possibly TRBD1 on 5 matching bases. V lost 5 bases, J lost 4 bases, and 12 bases lay in between. Germline V gives CDR1 MNHNY, CDR2 SVGAGI (reference sequence). This CDR3 comprises 13 residues. The CDR3 DNA reads as TGTGCCAGCAGTAGACAGTTCTCGTACGAGCAGTACGTC. This codes for CASSRQFSYEQYV.

In DNA form, the CDR3 reads TGTGCCAGCAGTGACGGGAATTCACCCCTCCACTTT. This translates into CASSDGNSPLHF. The chain is built from TRBV2 and TRBJ1-6, with unresolved D. The germline gives CDR1 SNHLY, CDR2 FYNNEI. V lost 3 bases to trimming and J lost 7 bases, with 4 bases between them. This CDR3 spans 12 amino acids. Together with reference TRBV2 and TRBJ1-6, the CDR3 gives the full variable domain: EPEVTQTPSHQVTQMGQEVILRCVPISNHLYFYWYRQILGQKVEFLVSFYNNEISEKSEIFDDQFSVERPDGSNFTLKIRSTKLEDSAMYFCASSDGNSPLHFGNGTRLTVT.

This chain uses TRBV2 with TRBJ2-7; 12 nucleotides match TRBD2. The CDR3 extends over 13 amino acids. CDR1 and CDR2 from the germline V gene are SNHLY and FYNNEI. V lost 7 bases and J lost 4; bases outside the gene matches: 2. The CDR3 loop is CASMTSGGYEQYV. The CDR3 coding sequence is TGTGCCAGCATGACTAGCGGGGGTTACGAGCAGTACGTC.

The gene calls are TRBV28 and TRBJ1-4; D is possibly TRBD1 (5 bases). Germline CDR1 MDHEN, CDR2 SYDVKM. Trimming took off 5 bases at V and 4 bases at J, with 17 bases between the two ends. This CDR3 region has 16 residues. The CDR3 is CASSTSRQIHNEKLFF. The CDR3 DNA reads TGTGCCAGCAGTACTTCCCGACAGATACATAATGAAAAACTGTTTTTT.

The V and J genes are TRBV18 and TRBJ2-1; 9 bases match TRBD2. Trimming took 3 bases from V and 5 from J; bases not matched to a gene: 5. The CDR3 covers 15 residues. Germline CDR1 and CDR2: KGHSH and LQKENI. CDR3 region: CASSPVLAGDNEQFF. For the CDR3, the DNA is TGTGCCAGCTCACCTGTCTTAGCGGGAGACAATGAGCAGTTCTTC.

V gene TRBV18 combines with J gene TRBJ1-1; the D gene is possibly TRBD1 (5 bases). The CDR3 has 14 amino acids. Trimming stripped 0 bases from V and 4 bases from J, with 9 bases between. Germline V gives CDR1 KGHSH, CDR2 LQKENI. Here the CDR3 DNA reads TGTGCCAGCTCACCACCGTTAAGGGGCACTGAAGCTTTCTTT. Translating it yields CASSPPLRGTEAFF.

This clone was detected many times. The chain employs TRBV10-3 and TRBJ2-7; D is perhaps TRBD2 (7 bases). Trimming removed 8 bases from V and 0 bases from J, with 14 bases in between. The CDR3 sequence is 14 residues long. The germline V gene encodes CDR1 ENHRY and CDR2 SYGVKD. In DNA, the CDR3 is TGTGCCATCTGGGGAGGGGGGGCCTCCTACGAGCAGTACGTC. Translated: CAIWGGGASYEQYV.